This TCR beta chain derives from a study of blood T cell repertoires in COVID-19 (TCRdb year 2020). Concerning the study at large: Samples covering the acute and convalescent phases of COVID-19 were provided by collaborators in the United States, Italy and Spain. The material from the prospective study consisted of cDNA or gDNA derived from T cells, B-cell-depleted T cells, or PBMCs. Deeply sampled blood TCRbeta repertoires from subjects exposed to, actively infected with, or recovered from COVID-19 were included in the dataset. The sample metadata nearly always contained a de-identified subject ID, COVID-19 status, age in years and sex. HLA class I and class II types, where available, came from metadata supplied by the sample provider rather than from assay-based typing. The samples were drawn from the first 160 participants of the ongoing ImmuneRACE study and from more than 1,000 subjects provided by 6 global collaborators. The repertoires were released in a freely available public database intended as a resource for research on the immune response to SARS-CoV-2.

A distance of 10 bases separates the germline ends of V and J, which lose 3 bases and 2 bases respectively. The CDR3 starts with the cysteine, ends with the phenylalanine, and has 13 residues. Just CDR3 DNA is preserved here, 39 bases in frame from base 1. CDR1 is given as GTSNPN and CDR2 as SVGIG, both from the germline V gene (reference sequence). To note about this clone: The antigen this receptor binds is unknown. No base qualities exist here, and no much larger clone lies one base off it.

The paper as a whole reports these results and caveats: Clinical and demographic metadata were provided uncurated, with the amount varying by source and participant.

The collaborating institutions used their own protocols to collect whole blood in K2EDTA tubes. For TCRbeta analysis, collaborators shipped samples in one of three forms: frozen whole blood, isolated PBMCs, or DNA extracted from either of those sample types. TCRbeta CDR3 regions were amplified from genomic DNA by means of the immunoSEQ Assay, a bias-controlled multiplex PCR. The authors' analysis ran thus. The number of nucleated cells in each sample was estimated from the amplification of reference gene primers within the assay. Sequence reads were collapsed and filtered to measure the absolute abundance of every unique TCRbeta CDR3 rearrangement. For each sample, productive Simpson clonality was calculated as the square root of Simpson's diversity index across productive rearrangements. TCRdb re-hosts the immuneACCESS table, in-frame sequences only. Its copies lack some clones; in the studies checked, an unresolved V gene accounts for under half of them, and the cause for the rest is not known. V, J and clone size reflect that table, while D and trimming were determined from the DNA. The sample table holds 50,000 to 70,000 clones, of which 70% to 90% were seen once. Less than 7% of the sample goes to the ten largest clones.

Rearrangement joined TRBV30 to TRBJ1-2; TRBD1 might be the D gene, on 6 matching bases. The receptor was derived from a man aged 55 to 70 with active or convalescent COVID-19. The source material was peripheral blood. The DNA reads TGTGCCTGGAGGTCGGACAGAAACTATGGCTACACCTTC. Its protein reads: CAWRSDRNYGYTF.